This T cell receptor beta chain was found in a study of beta chain features in type 1 diabetes. Study results and limitations: Type 1 diabetes patients had TCRB CDR3s that were shorter (moderately but significantly so) in all four CD4+ subsets. In patients and controls equally, PCR might favor templates that are shorter.

This clone appeared a few times. The antigen is unknown. The study reverse transcribed the entire isolated RNA, so it sequenced expressed TCRB transcripts. Reads from naive, central memory and regulatory T cell samples averaged about 3.9 million. The assay was immunoSEQ multiplex PCR, and TCRdb's table has in-frame clones only and misses some. Of 120,000 to 150,000 clones in the sample, over 8% were seen once. CDR3 size: 13 residues. Germline CDR1 MGHRA, CDR2 YSYEKL. V lost 7 bases and J lost 7; bases outside the gene matches: 3. Sorting with CD45RO/CCR7/CD25/CD127/CD95/CD27 yielded naive, central memory, regulatory and stem-like memory CD4+ cells.

This clonotype was obtained from a woman between 40 and 50 years old in good health. The J gene is TRBJ2-2, the V gene TRBV4-1; 10 positions match TRBD1. The sequenced sample was central memory CD4+ T cells from blood. The CDR3 loop reads CASTGQGFGELFF. The CDR3 DNA reads TGCGCCAGCACGGGACAGGGGTTCGGGGAGCTGTTTTTT.